The source of this TCR beta chain is a study of blood T cell repertoires in COVID-19. The CDR3 has 15 amino acids. V was pared by 7 bases and J by 0 bases, with 15 bases between. The V gene's germline CDR1 is SNHLY and CDR2 FYNNEI. Per the study methods: The assay estimated nucleated cells by amplifying reference gene primers. Libraries were prepared by immunoSEQ multiplex PCR; TCRdb keeps only in-frame clonotypes and omits some of them. Clone size and V and J calls were adopted from that table, with D and trimming inferred from the DNA. The sample shows about 100,000 clones, just under 95% of them seen only once.

Sequences were obtained from peripheral blood. This receptor was obtained from a man aged 70-80 years with acute or convalescent COVID-19. The chain links TRBV2 to TRBJ1-2, with unresolved D. Here the CDR3 reads CASIDGGGTNYGYTF. The CDR3 nucleotides read TGTGCCAGCATTGACGGAGGTGGGACTAACTATGGCTACACCTTC. Full variable domain (remainder filled in from reference TRBV2 and TRBJ1-2): EPEVTQTPSHQVTQMGQEVILRCVPISNHLYFYWYRQILGQKVEFLVSFYNNEISEKSEIFDDQFSVERPDGSNFTLKIRSTKLEDSAMYFCASIDGGGTNYGYTFGSGTRLTVV.